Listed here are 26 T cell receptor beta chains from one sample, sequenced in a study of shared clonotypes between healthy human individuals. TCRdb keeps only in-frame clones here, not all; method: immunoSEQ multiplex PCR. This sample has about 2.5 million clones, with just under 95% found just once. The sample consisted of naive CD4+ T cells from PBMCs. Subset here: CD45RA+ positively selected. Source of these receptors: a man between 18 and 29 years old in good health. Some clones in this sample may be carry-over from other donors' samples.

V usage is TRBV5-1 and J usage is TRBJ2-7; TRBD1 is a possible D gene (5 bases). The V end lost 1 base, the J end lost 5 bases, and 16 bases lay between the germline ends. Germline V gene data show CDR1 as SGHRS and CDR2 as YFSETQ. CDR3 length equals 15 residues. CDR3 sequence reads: CASSLSTGSYDEQYF. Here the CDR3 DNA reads TGCGCCAGCAGCTTGTCCACAGGCAGTTATGACGAGCAGTACTTC.

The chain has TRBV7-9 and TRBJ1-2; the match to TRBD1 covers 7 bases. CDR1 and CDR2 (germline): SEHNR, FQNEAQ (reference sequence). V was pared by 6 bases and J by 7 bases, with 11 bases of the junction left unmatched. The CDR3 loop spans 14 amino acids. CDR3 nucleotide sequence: TGTGCCAGCAGGTGGGAAGGGGGCGCGTCTGGCTACACCTTC. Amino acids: CASRWEGGASGYTF.

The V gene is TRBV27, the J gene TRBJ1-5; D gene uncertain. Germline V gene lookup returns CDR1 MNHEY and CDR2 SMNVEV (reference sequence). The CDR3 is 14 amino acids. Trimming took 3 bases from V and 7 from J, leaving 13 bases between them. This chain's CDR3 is CASSFLVGWQPQHF. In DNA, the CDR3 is TGTGCCAGCAGTTTTTTAGTAGGGTGGCAGCCCCAGCATTTT.

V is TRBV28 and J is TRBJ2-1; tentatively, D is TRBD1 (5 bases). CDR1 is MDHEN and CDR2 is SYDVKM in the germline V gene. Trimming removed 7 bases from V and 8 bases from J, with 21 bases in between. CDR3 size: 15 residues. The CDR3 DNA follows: TGTGCCAGCAAAACCGGTGGGGCTGGGGTCTATGAGCAGTTCTTC. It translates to CASKTGGAGVYEQFF.

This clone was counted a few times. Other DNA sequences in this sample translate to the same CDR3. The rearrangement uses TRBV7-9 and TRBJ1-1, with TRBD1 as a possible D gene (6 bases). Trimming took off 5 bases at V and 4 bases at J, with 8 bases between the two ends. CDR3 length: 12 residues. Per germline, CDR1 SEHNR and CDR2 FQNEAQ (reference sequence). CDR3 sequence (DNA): TGTGCCAGCAGCGAGGGGGGCACTGAAGCTTTCTTT. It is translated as CASSEGGTEAFF.

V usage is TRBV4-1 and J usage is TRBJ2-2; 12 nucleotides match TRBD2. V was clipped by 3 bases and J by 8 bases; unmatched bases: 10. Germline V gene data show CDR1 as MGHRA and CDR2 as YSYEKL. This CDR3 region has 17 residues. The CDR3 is CASSQWASGRAYGELFF. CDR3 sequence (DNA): TGCGCCAGCAGCCAGTGGGCTAGCGGGAGGGCCTATGGGGAGCTGTTTTTT.

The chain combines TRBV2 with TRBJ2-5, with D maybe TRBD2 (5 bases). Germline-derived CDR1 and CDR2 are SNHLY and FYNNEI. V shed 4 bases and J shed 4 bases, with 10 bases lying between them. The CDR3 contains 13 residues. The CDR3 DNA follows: TGTGCCAGCAGTGGAGGACTGGGAGAGACCCAGTACTTC. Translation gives CASSGGLGETQYF.

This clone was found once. CDR3 amino acids: CASTPLRGKLFF. The CDR3, as DNA: TGTGCCAGCACCCCCTTGCGGGGAAAACTGTTTTTT. J is TRBJ1-4 and V is TRBV11-2; D is unresolved. The CDR3 runs to 12 residues. Trimming shortened V by 7 bases and J by 10 bases, and 13 bases separated the two germline ends. Germline V gene lookup returns CDR1 SGHAT and CDR2 FQNNGV.

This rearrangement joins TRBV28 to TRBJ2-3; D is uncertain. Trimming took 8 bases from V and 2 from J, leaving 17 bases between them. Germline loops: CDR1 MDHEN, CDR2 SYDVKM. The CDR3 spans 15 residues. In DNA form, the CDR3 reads TGTGCCAGCGGTTCGACCGCGATTAACACAGATACGCAGTATTTT. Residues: CASGSTAINTDTQYF.

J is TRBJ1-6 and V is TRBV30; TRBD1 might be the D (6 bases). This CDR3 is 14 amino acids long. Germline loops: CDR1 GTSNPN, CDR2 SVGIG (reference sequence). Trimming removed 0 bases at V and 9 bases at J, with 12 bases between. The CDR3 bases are TGTGCCTGGAGTGTACAGGGTGGTGGTTCACCCCTCCACTTT. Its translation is CAWSVQGGGSPLHF.

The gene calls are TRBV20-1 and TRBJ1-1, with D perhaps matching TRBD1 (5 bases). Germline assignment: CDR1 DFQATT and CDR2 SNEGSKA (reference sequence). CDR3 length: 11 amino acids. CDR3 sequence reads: CSGGWYTEAFF. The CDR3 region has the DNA TGCAGCGGGGGTTGGTACACTGAAGCTTTCTTT.

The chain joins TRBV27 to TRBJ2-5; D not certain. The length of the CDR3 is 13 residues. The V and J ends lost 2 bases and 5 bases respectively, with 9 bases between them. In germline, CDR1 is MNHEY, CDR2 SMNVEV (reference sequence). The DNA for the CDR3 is TGTGCCAGCAGTTTAAGGATTACCGAGACCCAGTACTTC. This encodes CASSLRITETQYF.

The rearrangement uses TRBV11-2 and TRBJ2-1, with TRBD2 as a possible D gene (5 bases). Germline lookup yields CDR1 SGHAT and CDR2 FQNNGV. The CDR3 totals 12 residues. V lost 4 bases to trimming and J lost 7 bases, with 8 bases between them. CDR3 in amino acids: CASSSEGNEQFF. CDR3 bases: TGTGCCAGCAGCTCCGAGGGTAATGAGCAGTTCTTC.

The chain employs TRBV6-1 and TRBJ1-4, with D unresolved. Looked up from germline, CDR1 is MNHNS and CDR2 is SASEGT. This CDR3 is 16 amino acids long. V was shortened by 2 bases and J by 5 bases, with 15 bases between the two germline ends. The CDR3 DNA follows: TGTGCCAGCAGTGAATTTTCACGTTTCTACAATGAAAAACTGTTTTTT. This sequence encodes CASSEFSRFYNEKLFF.

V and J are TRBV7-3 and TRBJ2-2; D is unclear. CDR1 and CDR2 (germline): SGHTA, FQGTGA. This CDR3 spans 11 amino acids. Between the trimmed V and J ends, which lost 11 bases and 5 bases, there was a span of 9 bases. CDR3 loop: CAPQDTGELFF. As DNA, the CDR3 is TGTGCCCCGCAGGATACCGGGGAGCTGTTTTTT.

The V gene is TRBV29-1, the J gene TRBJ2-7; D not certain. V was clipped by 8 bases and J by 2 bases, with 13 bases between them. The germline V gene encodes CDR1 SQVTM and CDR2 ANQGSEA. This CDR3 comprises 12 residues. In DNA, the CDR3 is TGCAGCATCCGGGCCGAAACCTACGAGCAGTACTTC. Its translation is CSIRAETYEQYF.

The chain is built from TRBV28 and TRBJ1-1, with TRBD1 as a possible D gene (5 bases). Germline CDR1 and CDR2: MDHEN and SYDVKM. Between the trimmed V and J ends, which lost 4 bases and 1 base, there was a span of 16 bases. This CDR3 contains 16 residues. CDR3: CASSSVYRGPNTEAFF. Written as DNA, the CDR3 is TGTGCCAGCAGTTCCGTCTATCGGGGACCGAACACTGAAGCTTTCTTT.

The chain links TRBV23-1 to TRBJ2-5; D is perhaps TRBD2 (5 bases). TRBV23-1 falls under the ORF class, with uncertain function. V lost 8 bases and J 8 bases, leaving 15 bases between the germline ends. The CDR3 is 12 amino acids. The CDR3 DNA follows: TGCGCCAGCCGCCGGGGTAGAATAACCCAGTACTTC. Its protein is CASRRGRITQYF.

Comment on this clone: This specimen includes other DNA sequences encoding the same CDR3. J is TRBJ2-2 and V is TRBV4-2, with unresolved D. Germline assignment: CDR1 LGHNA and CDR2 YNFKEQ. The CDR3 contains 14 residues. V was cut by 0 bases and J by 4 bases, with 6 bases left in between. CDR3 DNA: TGTGCCAGCAGCCAAGACAGAGGCACCGGGGAGCTGTTTTTT. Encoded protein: CASSQDRGTGELFF.

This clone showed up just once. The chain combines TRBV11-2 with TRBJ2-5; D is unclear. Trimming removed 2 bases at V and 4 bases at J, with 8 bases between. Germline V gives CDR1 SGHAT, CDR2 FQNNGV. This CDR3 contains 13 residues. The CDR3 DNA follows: TGTGCCAGCAGCTTAATTTGGGGAGAGACCCAGTACTTC. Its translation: CASSLIWGETQYF. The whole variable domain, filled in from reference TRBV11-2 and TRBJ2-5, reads EAGVAQSPRYKIIEKRQSVAFWCNPISGHATLYWYQQILGQGPKLLIQFQNNGVVDDSQLPKDRFSAERLKGVDSTLKIQPAKLEDSAVYLCASSLIWGETQYFGPGTRLLVL.

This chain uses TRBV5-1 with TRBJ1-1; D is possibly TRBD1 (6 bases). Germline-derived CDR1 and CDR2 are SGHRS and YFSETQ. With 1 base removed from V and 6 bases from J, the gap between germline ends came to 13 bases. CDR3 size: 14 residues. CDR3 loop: CASSLRGGVAEAFF. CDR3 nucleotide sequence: TGCGCCAGCAGCTTGCGAGGGGGGGTCGCTGAAGCTTTCTTT.

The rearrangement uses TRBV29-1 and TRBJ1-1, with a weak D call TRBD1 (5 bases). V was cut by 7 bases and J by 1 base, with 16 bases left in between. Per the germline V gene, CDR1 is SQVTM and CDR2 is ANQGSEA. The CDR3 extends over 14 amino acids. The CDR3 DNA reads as TGCAGCGCCCAACCCGTGCAGGGGAACACTGAAGCTTTCTTT. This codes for CSAQPVQGNTEAFF. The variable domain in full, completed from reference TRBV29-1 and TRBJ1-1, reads SAVISQKPSRDICQRGTSLTIQCQVDSQVTMMFWYRQQPGQSLTLIATANQGSEATYESGFVIDKFPISRPNLTFSTLTVSNMSPEDSSIYLCSAQPVQGNTEAFFGQGTRLTVV.

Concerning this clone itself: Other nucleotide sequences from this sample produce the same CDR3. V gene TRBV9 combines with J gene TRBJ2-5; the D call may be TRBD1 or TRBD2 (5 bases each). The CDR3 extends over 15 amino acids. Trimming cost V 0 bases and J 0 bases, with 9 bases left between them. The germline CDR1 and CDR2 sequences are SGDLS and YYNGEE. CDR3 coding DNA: TGTGCCAGCAGCGTAGGCTGGGGGAACCAAGAGACCCAGTACTTC. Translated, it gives CASSVGWGNQETQYF.

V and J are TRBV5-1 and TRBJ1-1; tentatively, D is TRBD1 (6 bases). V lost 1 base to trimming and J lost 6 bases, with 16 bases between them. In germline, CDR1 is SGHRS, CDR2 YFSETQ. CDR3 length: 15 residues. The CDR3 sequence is CASSLIGGAIAEAFF. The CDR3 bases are TGCGCCAGCAGCTTGATCGGGGGCGCGATCGCTGAAGCTTTCTTT.

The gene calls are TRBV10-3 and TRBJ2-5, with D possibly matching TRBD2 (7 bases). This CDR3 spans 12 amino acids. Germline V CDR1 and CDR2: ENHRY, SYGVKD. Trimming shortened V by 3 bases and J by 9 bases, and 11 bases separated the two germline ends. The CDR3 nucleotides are TGTGCCATCAGTGAAGGGGGGGAGTCCCAGTACTTC. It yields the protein CAISEGGESQYF.

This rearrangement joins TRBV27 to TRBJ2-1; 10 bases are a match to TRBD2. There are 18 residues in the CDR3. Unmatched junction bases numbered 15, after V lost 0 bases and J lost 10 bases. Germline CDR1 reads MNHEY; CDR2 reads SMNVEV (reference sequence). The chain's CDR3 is CASSLSLSGRAGKGEQFF. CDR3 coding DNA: TGTGCCAGCAGTTTATCCCTGAGCGGGAGGGCCGGTAAGGGCGAGCAGTTCTTC.